The 31 T cell receptor beta chains in this list originate from one sample, sequenced in a study of metastatic and nonmetastatic thyroid tumors. Treatment of any kind had been given to no patient before thyroid surgery. TCRdb re-clonotyped the PCR reads via MiXCR. The sample records about 6,400 clones, approximately 16% being singletons. The sample was tumor tissue. The receptors stem from a male donor with papillary thyroid cancer or a benign thyroid nodule (not recorded which). Some clones in this sample may be carry-over from other donors' samples.

This chain connects TRBV28 to TRBJ2-3; 8 nucleotides align to TRBD1. J lost 4 bases, V lost 5 bases, and 11 bases had no gene match. Germline-derived CDR1 and CDR2 are MDHEN and SYDVKM. The CDR3 contains 16 residues. CDR3 sequence (DNA): TGTGCCAGCAGTGGACCAGGACAGGGCGGGCCAGATACGCAGTATTTT. It yields the protein CASSGPGQGGPDTQYF.

The rearrangement joins TRBV5-8 to TRBJ2-5; 8 nucleotides match TRBD2. CDR1 SGHTS and CDR2 YDEGEE come from the germline V gene. This CDR3 region has 16 residues. V lost 4 bases, J lost 5 bases, and 13 bases stayed unmatched. The CDR3 here is CASSQGVAGRSETQYF. DNA for the CDR3: TGTGCCAGCAGCCAAGGGGTAGCGGGAAGGTCGGAGACCCAGTACTTC. Complete variable domain (other parts from reference TRBV5-8 and TRBJ2-5): EAGVTQSPTHLIKTRGQQATLRCSPISGHTSVYWYQQALGLGLQFLLWYDEGEERNRGNFPPRFSGRQFPNYSSELNVNALELEDSALYLCASSQGVAGRSETQYFGPGTRLLVL.

This clone rates as medium-sized. The chain uses TRBV27 and TRBJ1-6; D remains ambiguous. V was trimmed by 3 bases and J by 7 bases, leaving 13 bases between them. The CDR3 is made up of 15 amino acids. The germline gives CDR1 MNHEY, CDR2 SMNVEV (reference sequence). As DNA, the CDR3 is TGTGCCAGCAGTTTCGAACGCAGGTCAAATTCACCCCTCCACTTT. Its protein is CASSFERRSNSPLHF.

A few counts support this clone. At the DNA level, this CDR3 is encoded by other sequences in the same sample as well. V usage is TRBV6-1 and J usage is TRBJ2-3, with 7 nucleotides matching TRBD1. This CDR3 is built from 16 residues. Germline values: CDR1 MNHNS, CDR2 SASEGT. Germline trimming cut 8 bases from V and 1 base from J; bases unmatched to any gene: 12. The CDR3 here is CASAVQGGRGTDTQYF. Written as DNA, the CDR3 is TGTGCCAGCGCCGTACAAGGGGGCCGAGGCACAGATACGCAGTATTTT.

The V gene is TRBV12-3 or TRBV12-4, the J gene TRBJ2-7; no clear D gene. The CDR3 contains 12 residues. The V end lost 3 bases, the J end lost 0 bases, and 3 bases lay between the germline ends. The CDR3 reads CASSFPSYEQYF. The CDR3 bases are TGTGCCAGCAGTTTTCCCTCCTACGAGCAGTACTTC.

This clone occurred many times. This chain links TRBV11-1 with TRBJ2-2; 11 bases are a match to TRBD2. The V gene end was trimmed by 5 bases and the J gene end by 3 bases; junction bases not matched to a gene: 14. Germline V gene sequence: CDR1 SGHAT, CDR2 FQDESV (reference sequence). The CDR3 is 19 residues long. CDR3 loop: CASSLNLLAGEVDTGELFF. CDR3 bases: TGTGCCAGCAGCCTCAACCTACTAGCGGGGGAAGTAGACACCGGGGAGCTGTTTTTT. Based on the CDR3 plus reference TRBV11-1 and TRBJ2-2, the full variable domain is EAEVAQSPRYKITEKSQAVAFWCDPISGHATLYWYRQILGQGPELLVQFQDESVVDDSQLPKDRFSAERLKGVDSTLKIQPAELGDSAMYLCASSLNLLAGEVDTGELFFGEGSRLTVL.

This chain connects TRBV27 to TRBJ1-2, with TRBD1 as a possible D gene (5 bases). CDR3 size: 14 residues. Looked up from germline, CDR1 is MNHEY and CDR2 is SMNVEV (reference sequence). V was trimmed by 5 bases and J by 0 bases, leaving 10 bases between them. As DNA, the CDR3 is TGTGCCAGCAGTCGGGACGGAGCTAACTATGGCTACACCTTC. Protein: CASSRDGANYGYTF.

This clone is classed as medium-sized. The J gene is TRBJ2-1, the V gene TRBV7-2; no firm D call. This CDR3 has 13 residues. The ends were cut back, 3 bases at V and 4 bases at J, with 7 bases in the middle. Germline V gives CDR1 SGHTA, CDR2 FQGNSA. DNA for the CDR3: TGTGCCAGCAGCTTTGGGTTGTACAATGAGCAGTTCTTC. Its translation: CASSFGLYNEQFF.

In its sample, this clone was seen many times. V is TRBV14 and J is TRBJ2-5, with D maybe TRBD2 (6 bases). The CDR3 runs 14 residues. V shed 2 bases and J shed 2 bases, with 9 bases lying between them. From germline, CDR1 is SGHDN and CDR2 FVKESK. CDR3 nucleotide sequence: TGTGCCAGCAGCCAAATACTAGCACAAGAGACCCAGTACTTC. It yields the protein CASSQILAQETQYF.

By sample share, this clone is medium-sized (0.01 to 0.1%). The rearrangement links TRBV27 to TRBJ2-1, with unresolved D. This CDR3 is built from 15 residues. In germline, CDR1 is MNHEY, CDR2 SMNVEV (reference sequence). Trimming left V 3 bases short and J 14 bases short, with 23 bases between. This CDR3 is CASSLVGRTSPKEFF. The CDR3 nucleotides read TGTGCCAGCAGTTTGGTAGGACGGACGAGTCCTAAGGAGTTCTTC.

By sample fraction, this clone is medium-sized. V gene TRBV10-1 combines with J gene TRBJ1-2, with 10 bases fitting TRBD1. The germline V gene encodes CDR1 WNHNN and CDR2 SYGVQD (reference sequence). CDR3 size: 17 residues. V shed 7 bases, J shed 4 bases, and the junction held 15 bases outside the gene matches. CDR3: CASTEDSGTGESYGYTF. CDR3 nucleotide sequence: TGCGCCAGCACAGAGGACTCCGGGACAGGGGAGTCCTATGGCTACACCTTC.

The sample holds many counts of this clone. Sequence at one end of the junction differs from germline and may be a read error. Written as DNA, the CDR3 is TGCGCCGTAGAGATGGGCAGGGGGCAAGATACGCAGTATTTT. This gives the protein CAVEMGRGQDTQYF. The chain employs TRBV6-2 or TRBV6-3 and TRBJ2-3; 8 bases agree with TRBD1. The CDR3 is made up of 14 amino acids. From germline, CDR1 is MNHEY and CDR2 SVGEGT.

This clone was observed a handful of times. V usage is TRBV5-1 and J usage is TRBJ2-7; TRBD2 matches at 7 bases. V gave up 0 bases and J gave up 5 bases; unmatched junction bases: 2. From germline, CDR1 is SGHRS and CDR2 YFSETQ. The CDR3 totals 13 residues. The CDR3 DNA sequence: TGCGCCAGCAGCTTGGTGGGAGGGAACGAGCAGTACTTC. This codes for CASSLVGGNEQYF.

This clone was observed at least ten times. The chain employs TRBV9 and TRBJ2-3; a weak D match, TRBD2 (6 bases). CDR1 is SGDLS, CDR2 YYNGEE, per germline. This CDR3 has 15 residues. The V end lost 6 bases, the J end lost 1 base, and 15 bases lay between the germline ends. CDR3 sequence (DNA): TGTGCCAGCACCCGCTCGGAGCGGGGCACAGATACGCAGTATTTT. Amino acid sequence: CASTRSERGTDTQYF. The full variable domain, in which reference TRBV9 and TRBJ2-3 provide the parts outside the CDR3, is DSGVTQTPKHLITATGQRVTLRCSPRSGDLSVYWYQQSLDQGLQFLIQYYNGEERAKGNILERFSAQQFPDLHSELNLSSLELGDSALYFCASTRSERGTDTQYFGPGTRLTVL.

This clone was observed many times. The rearrangement joins TRBV4-3 to TRBJ1-4; D possibly corresponds to TRBD1 (5 bases). Per germline, CDR1 LGHNA and CDR2 YSLEER. The CDR3 is 17 amino acids. The V gene lost 0 bases and the J gene lost 8 bases, with 19 bases spanning the gap. The CDR3 DNA follows: TGCGCCAGCAGCCAAGATTTCCAGGGCGGACTTCGGGAAAAACTGTTTTTT. Protein: CASSQDFQGGLREKLFF.

This clone qualifies as medium-sized. This chain uses TRBV10-3 with TRBJ2-3; tentative D call: TRBD2 (5 bases). The V and J ends lost 7 bases and 4 bases respectively, with 12 bases between them. The germline V gene encodes CDR1 ENHRY and CDR2 SYGVKD. The CDR3 covers 13 residues. In DNA, the CDR3 is TGTGCCATCAAAACCGGGAATTCAGATACGCAGTATTTT. As protein: CAIKTGNSDTQYF.

This clone was detected ten times or more. The chain links TRBV5-6 to TRBJ1-6, with no clear D. Between the trimmed V and J ends, which lost 0 bases and 3 bases, there was a span of 4 bases. This CDR3 has 14 amino acids. The germline V gene encodes CDR1 SGHDT and CDR2 YYEEEE. CDR3 coding DNA: TGTGCCAGCAGCTTGGACAGCTATAATTCACCCCTCCACTTT. Translating it yields CASSLDSYNSPLHF.

The table lists this clone with many counts. The chain combines TRBV12-3 or TRBV12-4 with TRBJ2-2; no reliable D call. Deletions cut 10 bases from V and 1 base from J, with 4 bases between. The CDR3 sequence is 11 residues long. This CDR3 reads CAIRNTGELFF. CDR3 nucleotides: TGTGCCATCCGGAACACCGGGGAGCTGTTTTTT.

As regards this clone: A read error may account for a junction end that differs from germline. CDR3 nucleotide sequence: TGCAGCGCCCGAGGCGGGTCGCGCACTGAATCTTTCTTT. It specifies CSARGGSRTESFF. This rearrangement joins TRBV29-1 to TRBJ1-1; D ambiguous. The germline gives CDR1 SQVTM, CDR2 ANQGSEA. The CDR3 contains 13 residues.

By its share, this clone is medium-sized. This rearrangement joins TRBV6-2 or TRBV6-3 to TRBJ2-3; 8 positions match TRBD1. Germline-derived CDR1 and CDR2 are MNHEY and SVGEGT. V gave up 5 bases and J gave up 9 bases; unmatched junction bases: 4. The CDR3 runs 12 residues. CDR3 region: CASSNRDRTQYF. Written as DNA, the CDR3 is TGTGCCAGCAGTAACCGGGACAGGACGCAGTATTTT.

The table lists this clone with many counts. The junction differs from germline at one of its ends, possibly a read error. The chain combines TRBV7-9 with TRBJ2-3; 10 nucleotides align to TRBD1. The CDR3 totals 12 residues. Germline V gives CDR1 SEHNR, CDR2 FQNEAQ (reference sequence). CDR3 bases: TGTGCCAGCAGCCCCGACAGGGGGCGAGAACGTTTT. Amino acid sequence: CASSPDRGRERF. The full variable domain, in which reference TRBV7-9 and TRBJ2-3 provide the parts outside the CDR3, is DTGVSQNPRHKITKRGQNVTFRCDPISEHNRLYWYRQTLGQGPEFLTYFQNEAQLEKSRLLSDRFSAERPKGSFSTLEIQRTEQGDSAMYLCASSPDRGRERFGPGTRLTVL.

This clone came up many times. The chain joins TRBV7-6 to TRBJ2-3; D not certain. This CDR3 is built from 11 residues. V was trimmed by 3 bases and J by 2 bases, leaving 0 bases between them. Germline V gives CDR1 SGHVS, CDR2 FNYEAQ. Here the CDR3 DNA reads TGTGCCAGCAGCTTCACAGATACGCAGTATTTT. The encoded protein is CASSFTDTQYF. The whole variable domain, filled in from reference TRBV7-6 and TRBJ2-3, reads GAGVSQSPRYKVTKRGQDVALRCDPISGHVSLYWYRQALGQGPEFLTYFNYEAQQDKSGLPNDRFSAERPEGSISTLTIQRTEQRDSAMYRCASSFTDTQYFGPGTRLTVL.

The sample holds a few counts of this clone. The V gene is TRBV6-2 or TRBV6-3, the J gene TRBJ1-2; D unclear. V dropped 1 base and J dropped 4 bases, with 13 bases sitting between them. Germline V gives CDR1 MNHEY, CDR2 SVGEGT. The CDR3 spans 15 residues. The CDR3 DNA reads TGTGCCAGCAGTTACTGTATGTACGGTACCTATGGCTACACCTTC. Its translation is CASSYCMYGTYGYTF.

V gene TRBV27 combines with J gene TRBJ1-2; unclear D gene. V lost 1 base, J lost 4 bases, and 7 bases lay in between. Germline V gene data show CDR1 as MNHEY and CDR2 as SMNVEV (reference sequence). CDR3 length: 13 residues. CDR3 in DNA: TGTGCCAGCAGTTTATGGGCAGGCTATGGCTACACCTTC. This translates into CASSLWAGYGYTF.

This clone came up many times. CDR3 protein: CSVAPGHEQYF. CDR3 coding DNA: TGCAGCGTTGCACCAGGGCACGAGCAGTACTTC. The chain combines TRBV29-1 with TRBJ2-7; D is perhaps TRBD1 (5 bases). The CDR3 sequence is 11 residues long. Germline values: CDR1 SQVTM, CDR2 ANQGSEA. Trimming took 4 bases from V and 5 from J, leaving 9 bases between them.

There are many counts of this clone. V usage is TRBV3-1 and J usage is TRBJ1-2, with TRBD1 as a possible D gene (6 bases). CDR1 is LGHDT, CDR2 YNNKEL, per germline (reference sequence). This CDR3 contains 14 residues. With 3 bases removed from V and 8 bases from J, the gap between germline ends came to 16 bases. As DNA, the CDR3 is TGTGCCAGCAGCCAGGCCAGGGGTGTTTGGGGCTACACCTTC. Translated, it gives CASSQARGVWGYTF.

V is TRBV12-3 or TRBV12-4 and J is TRBJ2-3; 7 positions match TRBD2. The CDR3 sequence is 17 residues long. V trimming: 2 bases; J trimming: 3 bases; junction bases outside the gene matches: 11. The CDR3 here is CASSLRGGSVPTDTQYF. The CDR3 bases are TGTGCCAGCAGTTTACGCGGCGGGAGTGTTCCGACAGATACGCAGTATTTT.

This clone has a handful of counts. The V and J genes are TRBV6-1 and TRBJ2-2, with D possibly called TRBD1 or TRBD2 (5 bases each). The germline V gene encodes CDR1 MNHNS and CDR2 SASEGT. V shed 5 bases and J shed 3 bases, with 16 bases lying between them. The CDR3 has 16 residues. This chain's CDR3 is CASSSRGPGYTGELFF. CDR3 bases: TGTGCCAGCAGTTCCCGGGGCCCGGGCTACACCGGGGAGCTGTTTTTT.

This clone was detected ten times or more. J is TRBJ1-5 and V is TRBV20-1; D perhaps matches TRBD1 (5 bases). The CDR3 has 14 amino acids. V was shortened by 4 bases and J by 8 bases, with 18 bases between the two germline ends. CDR1 and CDR2 from the germline V gene are DFQATT and SNEGSKA (reference sequence). CDR3 loop: CSAIQGSPFEPQHF. The CDR3 DNA reads as TGCAGTGCTATCCAGGGCAGTCCTTTTGAGCCCCAGCATTTT.

The sample holds many counts of this clone. The chain recombines TRBV5-1 with TRBJ2-2; the match to TRBD2 covers 11 bases. Per germline, CDR1 SGHRS and CDR2 YFSETQ. V was pared by 2 bases and J by 7 bases, with 19 bases of the junction left unmatched. The CDR3 extends over 20 amino acids. The DNA of the CDR3 is TGCGCCAGCAGCTTTTCCCTTACCTCACTAGCGGGGGTCGACGGCGGGGAGCTGTTTTTT. This codes for CASSFSLTSLAGVDGGELFF.

By proportion, this clone is medium-sized. The chain employs TRBV20-1 and TRBJ1-2; weak D call: TRBD1 (6 bases). The V and J ends lost 2 bases and 4 bases respectively, with 14 bases between them. Germline V gene lookup returns CDR1 DFQATT and CDR2 SNEGSKA (reference sequence). The CDR3 runs to 14 residues. This CDR3 is CSARTWTDFYGYTF. As DNA, the CDR3 is TGCAGTGCTAGAACTTGGACAGACTTCTATGGCTACACCTTC.